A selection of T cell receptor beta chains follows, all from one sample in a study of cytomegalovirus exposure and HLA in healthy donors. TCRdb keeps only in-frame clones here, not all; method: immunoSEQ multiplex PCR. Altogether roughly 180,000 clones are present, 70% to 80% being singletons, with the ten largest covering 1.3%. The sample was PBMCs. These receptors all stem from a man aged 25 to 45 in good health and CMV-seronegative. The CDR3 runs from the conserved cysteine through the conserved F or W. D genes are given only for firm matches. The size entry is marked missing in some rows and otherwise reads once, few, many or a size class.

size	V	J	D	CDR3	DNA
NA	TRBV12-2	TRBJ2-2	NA	CASRLVHGLAALTGELFF	TGTGCAAGTCGCTTAGTGCATGGGCTAGCGGCGCTCACCGGGGAGCTGTTTTTT
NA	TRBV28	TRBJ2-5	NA	CASSPSNGETQYF	TGTGCCAGCAGTCCTAGCAACGGAGAGACCCAGTACTTC
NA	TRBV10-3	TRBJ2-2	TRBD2	CAISDPGRANAGELFF	TGTGCCATCAGTGACCCGGGGAGGGCCAACGCCGGGGAGCTGTTTTTT
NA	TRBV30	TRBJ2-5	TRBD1	CAWSVRGGRETQYF	TGTGCCTGGAGTGTAAGAGGGGGCCGAGAGACCCAGTACTTC
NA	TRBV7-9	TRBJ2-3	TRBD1	CASSLETGYTDTQYF	TGTGCCAGCAGCTTAGAGACAGGGTACACAGATACGCAGTATTTT
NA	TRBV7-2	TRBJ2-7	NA	CASSSPVNRDEQYF	TGTGCCAGCAGCTCCCCAGTTAACAGAGACGAGCAGTACTTC
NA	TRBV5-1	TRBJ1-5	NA	CASSLAQGSQPQHF	TGCGCCAGCAGCTTGGCACAGGGCAGCCAGCCCCAGCATTTT
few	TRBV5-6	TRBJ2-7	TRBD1	CASSEDRATAAYEQYF	TGTGCCAGCAGCGAAGACAGGGCCACTGCGGCCTACGAGCAGTACTTC
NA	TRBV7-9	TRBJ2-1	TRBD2	CASSLAGEGRYNEQFF	TGTGCCAGCAGCTTAGCGGGGGAGGGCCGGTACAATGAGCAGTTCTTC
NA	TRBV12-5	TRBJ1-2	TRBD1	CASARTGGNYGYTF	TGTGCTAGTGCCAGGACAGGGGGCAACTATGGCTACACCTTC
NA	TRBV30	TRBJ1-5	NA	CAWSVQGNQPQHF	TGTGCCTGGAGTGTACAGGGAAATCAGCCCCAGCATTTT
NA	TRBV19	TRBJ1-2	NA	CASKGGGSPFYGYTF	TGTGCCAGTAAGGGAGGAGGCAGCCCATTCTATGGCTACACCTTC
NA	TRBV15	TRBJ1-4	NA	CATREGVKGEKLFF	TGTGCCACGAGAGAAGGGGTAAAGGGTGAAAAACTGTTTTTT
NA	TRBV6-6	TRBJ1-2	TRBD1	CASRQTGNSGYTF	TGTGCCAGCAGACAGACAGGGAACAGCGGCTACACCTTC
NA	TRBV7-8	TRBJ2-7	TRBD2	CASSLEKLASGREGYEQYF	TGTGCCAGCAGCTTAGAAAAATTGGCTAGCGGGAGAGAAGGGTACGAGCAGTACTTC
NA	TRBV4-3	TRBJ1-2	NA	CASSQDNFYGYTF	TGCGCCAGCAGCCAAGATAATTTTTATGGCTACACCTTC
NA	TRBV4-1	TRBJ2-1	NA	CASSQDTGGASGNEQFF	TGCGCCAGCAGCCAAGATACTGGGGGGGCCTCGGGTAATGAGCAGTTCTTC
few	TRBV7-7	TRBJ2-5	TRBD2	CASSRYSGGQETQYF	TGTGCTAGCAGCCGATATAGCGGGGGGCAAGAGACCCAGTACTTC
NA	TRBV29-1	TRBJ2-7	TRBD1	CSAWTGGLYEQYF	TGCAGCGCATGGACAGGGGGGTTATACGAGCAGTACTTC
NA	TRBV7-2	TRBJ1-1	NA	CASSRQTGTKNTEAFF	TGTGCCAGCAGCCGGCAGACCGGGACAAAGAACACTGAAGCTTTCTTT
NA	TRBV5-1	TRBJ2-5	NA	CASSGGRGWETQYF	TGCGCCAGCAGCGGAGGCCGGGGGTGGGAGACCCAGTACTTC
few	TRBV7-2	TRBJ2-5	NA	CASSRRGGQETQYF	TGTGCCAGCAGCCGGAGGGGGGGCCAAGAGACCCAGTACTTC
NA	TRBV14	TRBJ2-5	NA	CASSQAARVVETQYF	TGTGCCAGCAGCCAAGCAGCCAGGGTTGTAGAGACCCAGTACTTC
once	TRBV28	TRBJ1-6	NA	CASSLASTYNSPLHF	TGTGCCAGCAGTTTAGCGTCTACCTATAATTCACCCCTCCACTTT
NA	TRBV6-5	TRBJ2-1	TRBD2	CASSYRLAGDNEQFF	TGTGCCAGCAGTTACAGGCTAGCGGGAGACAATGAGCAGTTCTTC
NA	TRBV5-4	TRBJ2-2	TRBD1	CASSLYRGTGELFF	TGTGCCAGCAGCTTATACAGGGGAACCGGGGAGCTGTTTTTT
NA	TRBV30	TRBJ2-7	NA	CAWSFGRRDYEQYF	TGTGCCTGGAGTTTCGGACGGAGGGACTACGAGCAGTACTTC
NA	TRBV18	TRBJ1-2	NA	CASSPGLQGSNYGYTF	TGTGCCAGCTCACCGGGTTTACAGGGATCCAACTATGGCTACACCTTC
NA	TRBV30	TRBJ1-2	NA	CAWSSTRGGAGYTF	TGTGCCTGGAGTTCGACGCGCGGGGGCGCGGGCTACACCTTC
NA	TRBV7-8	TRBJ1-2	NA	CASSSRDTTNYGYTF	TGTGCCAGCAGCTCCCGGGACACTACTAACTATGGCTACACCTTC
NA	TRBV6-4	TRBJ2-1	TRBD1	CASREGTGVYNEQFF	TGTGCCAGCAGGGAGGGGACAGGGGTCTACAATGAGCAGTTCTTC
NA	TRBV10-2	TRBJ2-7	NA	CASSAYRDSYEQYF	TGCGCCAGCAGTGCTTACAGGGATTCCTACGAGCAGTACTTC
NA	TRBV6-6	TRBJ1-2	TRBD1	CASVQTGLYGYTF	TGTGCCAGCGTCCAGACAGGGCTCTATGGCTACACCTTC
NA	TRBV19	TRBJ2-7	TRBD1	CASSRDRSSYEQYF	TGTGCCAGTAGTAGGGACAGAAGCTCCTACGAGCAGTACTTC